These T cell receptor beta chains were read from a single sample in a study of vaccination and CD4 T cells after COVID-19. Their recognized antigens are unknown. MiXCR was run by TCRdb on the PCR reads, yielding one entry per CDR3 protein. The table has fewer than 13,000 distinct CDR3 sequences, under 35% seen once. Sequenced material: CD4+ T cells from blood, cultured in vitro. These receptors came from a human donor in good health. The CDR3 runs from the conserved cysteine through the conserved F or W. Clone sizes are given selectively: once, few, many, or a class where the clone is expanded.

- | TRBJ1-1 | TRBV20-1 | 14 | CSARGISMNTEAFF
- | TRBJ2-7 | TRBV30 | 13 | CAWSVTGSGEQYF
few | TRBJ1-6 | TRBV19 | 15 | CASSTGGVWNSPLHF
- | TRBJ2-7 | TRBV28 | 11 | CASSLIREQYF
- | TRBJ2-6 | TRBV7-3 | 15 | CASSLMGGGANVLTF
few | TRBJ2-5 | TRBV5-1 | 15 | CASSSKGPPVGTQYF
- | TRBJ2-3 | TRBV20-1 | 15 | CSATGTSIRADTQYF
few | TRBJ2-3 | TRBV18 | 15 | CASSPRDRKRDTQYF
few | TRBJ1-2 | TRBV7-2 | 13 | CASSLAFGEGYTF
few | TRBJ1-2 | TRBV7-2 | 16 | CASSLGWQGANYGYTF
- | TRBJ1-1 | TRBV27 | 14 | CASSFLGADTEAFF
once | TRBJ1-2 | TRBV5-6 | 15 | CASSPSGQGRNGYTF
medium-sized | TRBJ2-7 | TRBV20-1 | 12 | CSALAGEGEQYF
- | TRBJ2-3 | TRBV7-3 | 13 | CASSLLVLDTQYF
- | TRBJ1-6 | TRBV20-1 | 14 | CSARSQGNGSPLHF
- | TRBJ2-5 | TRBV7-3 | 15 | CASSLRDREWETQYF